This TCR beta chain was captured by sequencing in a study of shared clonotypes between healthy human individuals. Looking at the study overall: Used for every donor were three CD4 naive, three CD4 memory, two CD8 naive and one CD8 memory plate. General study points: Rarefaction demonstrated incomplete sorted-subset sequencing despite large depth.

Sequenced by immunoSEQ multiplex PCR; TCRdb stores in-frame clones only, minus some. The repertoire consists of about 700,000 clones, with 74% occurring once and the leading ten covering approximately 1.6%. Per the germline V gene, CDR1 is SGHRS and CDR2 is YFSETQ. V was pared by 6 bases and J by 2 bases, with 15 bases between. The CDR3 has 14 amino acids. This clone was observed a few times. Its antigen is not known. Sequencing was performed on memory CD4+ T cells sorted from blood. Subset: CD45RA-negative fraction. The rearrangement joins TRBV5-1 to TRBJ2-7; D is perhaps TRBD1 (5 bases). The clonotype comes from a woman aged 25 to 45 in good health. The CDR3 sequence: CASTPDTNPYEQYF. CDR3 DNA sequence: TGCGCCAGCACCCCGGACACCAACCCCTACGAGCAGTACTTC.